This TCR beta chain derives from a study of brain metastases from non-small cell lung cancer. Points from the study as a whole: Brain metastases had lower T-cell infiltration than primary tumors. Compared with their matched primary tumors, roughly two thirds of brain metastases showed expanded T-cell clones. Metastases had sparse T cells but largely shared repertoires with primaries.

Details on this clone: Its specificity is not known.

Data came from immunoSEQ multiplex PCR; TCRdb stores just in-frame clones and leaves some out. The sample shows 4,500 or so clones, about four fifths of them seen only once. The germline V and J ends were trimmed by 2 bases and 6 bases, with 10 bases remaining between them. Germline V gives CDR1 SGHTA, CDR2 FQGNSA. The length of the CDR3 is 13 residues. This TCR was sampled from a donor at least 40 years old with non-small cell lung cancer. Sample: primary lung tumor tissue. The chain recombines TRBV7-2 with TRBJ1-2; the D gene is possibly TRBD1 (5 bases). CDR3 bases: TGTGCCAGCAGCTTAAGAGGGGTCGATGGCTACACCTTC. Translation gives CASSLRGVDGYTF.